Sequencing of this T cell receptor (beta chain) was carried out in a study of CD8+ T cells in alopecia areata. On the study more broadly: Tofacitinib treatment spanned 6 to 18 months, with 6 months off drug afterward.

V gave up 5 bases and J gave up 0 bases, with 13 bases separating them. CDR3 length: 16 residues. CDR1 SGHTA and CDR2 FQGTGA come from the germline V gene. RNA extraction was followed by reverse transcription into cDNA, which acted as the sequencing template. The table came from immunoSEQ multiplex PCR; TCRdb's copy has only in-frame clones and leaves some out. The table lists 70,000 or so clones, approximately 28% of them singletons. There are a few counts of this clone. The sample's treatment: oral pan-JAK inhibitor, 5-10 mg twice daily. This sequence joins TRBV7-3 and TRBJ2-2, with a tentative D call TRBD1 (5 bases). This receptor was taken from a human donor with alopecia areata. This material consisted of CD8+ T cells sorted from blood, taken at week 4, from a patient treated with tofacitinib. CDR3: CASSPTRQPNTGELFF. CDR3 nucleotide sequence: TGTGCCAGCAGCCCCACCAGACAGCCGAACACCGGGGAGCTGTTTTTT.